A single count supports the clone carrying this T cell receptor (beta chain). Generated by immunoSEQ multiplex PCR, the TCRdb table keeps only in-frame clones and is missing some. This sample has a few hundred thousand clones, with approximately 83% found just once. The sample comes from a study of blood T cell repertoires in COVID-19. Seattle patients were enrolled during active infection and followed longitudinally. The V end was cut by 1 base, the J end by 0 bases, with 24 bases between. The CDR3 runs to 21 residues. Germline V lookup: CDR1 SGHTA, CDR2 FQGTGA. The chain is built from TRBV7-3 and TRBJ1-4; a weak D match, TRBD1 (5 bases). The sample was peripheral blood. This clonotype was obtained from a person aged 70 to 79 with COVID-19, enrolled during active disease. The CDR3 protein is CASSLRSGGKKDTTTNEKLFF. In DNA form, the CDR3 reads TGTGCCAGCAGCTTAAGATCGGGGGGAAAGAAGGACACGACAACTAATGAAAAACTGTTTTTT.